These 10 T cell receptor beta chains came from one sample sequenced in a study of human T cells and chemical hapten exposure. Each CDR3 protein is one row after TCRdb ran MiXCR on the RACE reads. This table holds 250,000 or so distinct CDR3 sequences, about 8.6% found once. Stated time point: pre-sensitization, week 0. Documented treatment: therapeutic diphenylcyclopropenone sensitization with weekly scalp DPC. The sample here was whole blood, taken in connection with sensitization to the hapten diphenylcyclopropenone (DPC). The receptors derive from a woman aged 40-49 years with alopecia areata. Some clones in this sample may be carry-over from other donors' samples.

The chain couples TRBV5-4 to TRBJ2-1, with D maybe TRBD1 (6 bases). The V and J ends lost 0 bases and 8 bases respectively, with 18 bases between them. Germline assignment: CDR1 SGHNT and CDR2 YYREEE (reference sequence). This CDR3 contains 16 residues. CDR3 sequence reads: CASSLAQFTGMDEQFF. The CDR3 DNA reads TGTGCCAGCAGCTTGGCCCAATTCACAGGGATGGATGAGCAGTTCTTC.

This clonotype has more than one count but fewer than ten. This chain links TRBV6-1 with TRBJ2-3; weak D call: TRBD1 (6 bases). The CDR3 extends over 15 amino acids. Germline CDR1 is MNHNS and CDR2 is SASEGT. V was shortened by 3 bases and J by 0 bases, with 10 bases between the two germline ends. For the CDR3, the DNA is TGTGCCAGCAGTGAGAGAGGACAGAGCACAGATACGCAGTATTTT. This gives the protein CASSERGQSTDTQYF.

This chain uses TRBV12-3 or TRBV12-4 with TRBJ2-3, with 12 bases fitting TRBD2. This CDR3 spans 16 amino acids. Losses at the gene ends were 4 bases for V and 1 base for J; bases not matched to a gene: 3. CDR3 nucleotide sequence: TGTGCCAGCAGTTACCTAGCGGGAGGGGGCACAGATACGCAGTATTTT. Protein product: CASSYLAGGGTDTQYF.

This rearrangement joins TRBV6-5 to TRBJ2-2, with D unclear. This CDR3 contains 13 residues. Germline lookup yields CDR1 MNHEY and CDR2 SVGAGI. V gave up 4 bases and J gave up 3 bases, with 6 bases separating them. Written as DNA, the CDR3 is TGTGCCAGCAGTTCCAAATACACCGGGGAGCTGTTTTTT. Protein sequence: CASSSKYTGELFF.

This clonotype was found a few times. The chain recombines TRBV29-1 with TRBJ1-3; D call uncertain. Trimming took 5 bases from V and 2 from J, leaving 16 bases between them. The germline CDR1 and CDR2 sequences are SQVTM and ANQGSEA. The CDR3 spans 15 residues. CDR3 sequence (DNA): TGCAGCGTTTTAGTTCCCGGCGCCCCTGGAAACACCATATATTTT. Encoded protein: CSVLVPGAPGNTIYF. Complete variable domain (other parts from reference TRBV29-1 and TRBJ1-3): SAVISQKPSRDICQRGTSLTIQCQVDSQVTMMFWYRQQPGQSLTLIATANQGSEATYESGFVIDKFPISRPNLTFSTLTVSNMSPEDSSIYLCSVLVPGAPGNTIYFGEGSWLTVV.

The sample holds many counts of this clonotype. This chain joins TRBV6-5 and TRBJ2-3; D possibly corresponds to TRBD2 (6 bases). Germline-derived CDR1 and CDR2 are MNHEY and SVGAGI. Deletions cut 0 bases from V and 4 bases from J, with 17 bases between. This CDR3 has 17 amino acids. In nucleotides, the CDR3 is TGTGCCAGCAGTTACTCGAACGCGGGACCCCGCGCAGATACGCAGTATTTT. Its translation: CASSYSNAGPRADTQYF.

The V call is TRBV28, the J call TRBJ2-7, with a weak D call TRBD2 (6 bases). CDR3 length: 17 residues. Germline CDR1 reads MDHEN; CDR2 reads SYDVKM. Trimming shortened V by 3 bases and J by 1 base, and 19 bases separated the two germline ends. The DNA of the CDR3 is TGTGCCAGCAGTTTTCCCGCCGGACTACCCCTATCCTACGAGCAGTACTTC. Its protein is CASSFPAGLPLSYEQYF.

This clonotype has only a few counts. The chain recombines TRBV27 with TRBJ1-6; D gene ambiguous. The V gene's germline CDR1 is MNHEY and CDR2 SMNVEV (reference sequence). This CDR3 is built from 17 residues. V lost 6 bases, J lost 6 bases, and 21 bases lay in between. The CDR3 spells CASSPSIGGGVNSPLHF. In DNA, the CDR3 is TGTGCCAGCAGCCCTTCGATAGGCGGAGGTGTTAATTCACCCCTCCACTTT.

The CDR3 region has the DNA TGCGCCAGCAGCCAAGATTATTCTTGGAACACTGAAGCTTTCTTT. This codes for CASSQDYSWNTEAFF. V and J are TRBV4-3 and TRBJ1-1; D unclear. The CDR3 covers 15 residues. V gave up 0 bases and J gave up 1 base, with 9 bases separating them. CDR1 LGHNA and CDR2 YSLEER come from the germline V gene.

This clonotype was detected a few times. The J gene is TRBJ2-5, the V gene TRBV25-1; possible D gene TRBD1, 6 bases. Germline lookup yields CDR1 MGHDK and CDR2 SYGVNS. This CDR3 comprises 13 residues. V lost 8 bases and J 1 base, leaving 11 bases between the germline ends. This CDR3 reads CASARQAQETQYF. The CDR3 DNA follows: TGTGCCAGCGCGAGACAGGCCCAAGAGACCCAGTACTTC.